The following is a TCR beta chain sequence with its context. Its antigen is currently unknown. Pooled together were second doses at about 4 or about 12 weeks. Sequencing used immunoSEQ multiplex PCR; TCRdb keeps in-frame clones, though not all of them. The profile shows some 170,000 clones, 88% of them singletons. The sample originates from a study of T cell responses to AZD1222 COVID-19 vaccine. Study results and limitations: Sampled repertoires all dated from after the peak T cell response. It should be noted that donors were predominantly white British and more often female, and clonal diversity was possibly underestimated. Vaccine-related CD4 TCRs covered spike, predominating at 160-218 and 743-854.

With 3 bases removed from V and 4 bases from J, the gap between germline ends came to 12 bases. The CDR3 extends over 15 amino acids. CDR1 SEHNR and CDR2 FQNEAQ come from the germline V gene (reference sequence). The chain is built from TRBV7-9 and TRBJ1-4; weak D call: TRBD1 (5 bases). The clonotype originates from an adult who received the AZD1222 COVID-19 vaccine. Sequencing used peripheral blood, obtained 28 days after the second AZD1222 dose. CDR3 in amino acids: CASSLGPRLNEKLFF. CDR3 in DNA: TGTGCCAGCAGCTTGGGACCGAGGCTTAATGAAAAACTGTTTTTT.